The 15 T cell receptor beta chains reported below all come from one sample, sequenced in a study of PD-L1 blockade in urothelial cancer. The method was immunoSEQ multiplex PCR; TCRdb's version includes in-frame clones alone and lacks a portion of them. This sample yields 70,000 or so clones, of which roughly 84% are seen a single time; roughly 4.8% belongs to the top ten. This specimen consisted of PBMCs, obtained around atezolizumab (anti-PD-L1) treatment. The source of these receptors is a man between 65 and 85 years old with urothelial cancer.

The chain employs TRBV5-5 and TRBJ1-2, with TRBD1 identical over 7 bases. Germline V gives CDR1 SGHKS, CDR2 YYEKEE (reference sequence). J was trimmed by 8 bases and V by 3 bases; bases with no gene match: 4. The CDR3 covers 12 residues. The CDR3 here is CASSSAGGGYTF. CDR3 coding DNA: TGTGCCAGCAGCTCCGCAGGGGGAGGCTACACCTTC.

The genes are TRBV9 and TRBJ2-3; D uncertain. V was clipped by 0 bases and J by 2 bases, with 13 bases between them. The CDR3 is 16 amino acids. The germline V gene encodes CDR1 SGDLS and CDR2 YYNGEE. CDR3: CASSVVGQPDTDTQYF. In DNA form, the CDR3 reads TGTGCCAGCAGCGTAGTTGGGCAGCCTGACACAGATACGCAGTATTTT.

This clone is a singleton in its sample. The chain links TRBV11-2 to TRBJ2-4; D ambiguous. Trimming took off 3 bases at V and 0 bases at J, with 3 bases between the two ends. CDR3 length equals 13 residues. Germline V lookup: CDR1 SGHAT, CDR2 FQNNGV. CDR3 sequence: CASSLRAKNIQYF. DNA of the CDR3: TGTGCCAGCAGCTTGCGAGCCAAAAACATTCAGTACTTC.

CDR3 in DNA: TGTGCCAGCAGCCAAGGCAGGGGCCCTTATGGCTACACCTTC. Translation gives CASSQGRGPYGYTF. This chain uses TRBV4-2 with TRBJ1-2; tentative D call: TRBD1 (6 bases). The V gene's germline CDR1 is LGHNA and CDR2 YNFKEQ. The CDR3 is 14 amino acids. Trimming shortened V by 1 base and J by 5 bases, and 11 bases separated the two germline ends.

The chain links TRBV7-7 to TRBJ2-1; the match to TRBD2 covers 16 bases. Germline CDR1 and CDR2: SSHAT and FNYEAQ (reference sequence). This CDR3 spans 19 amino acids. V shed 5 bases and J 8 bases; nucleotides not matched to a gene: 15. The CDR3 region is CASSPGLAGGLFNRDEQFF. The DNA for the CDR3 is TGTGCCAGCAGCCCGGGACTAGCGGGAGGGTTGTTCAATCGGGATGAGCAGTTCTTC.

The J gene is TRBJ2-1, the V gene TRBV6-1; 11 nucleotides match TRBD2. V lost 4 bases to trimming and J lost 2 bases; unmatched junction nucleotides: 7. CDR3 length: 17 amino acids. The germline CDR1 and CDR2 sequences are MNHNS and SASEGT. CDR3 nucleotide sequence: TGTGCCAGCAGTGTCTTTAGCGGGAGGGTAACCTACAATGAGCAGTTCTTC. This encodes CASSVFSGRVTYNEQFF.

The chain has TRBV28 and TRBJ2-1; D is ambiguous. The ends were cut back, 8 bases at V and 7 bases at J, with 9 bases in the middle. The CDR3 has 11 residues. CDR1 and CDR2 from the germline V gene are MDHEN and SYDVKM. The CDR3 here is CASGHRNEQFF. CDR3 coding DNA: TGTGCCAGCGGTCACAGAAATGAGCAGTTCTTC.

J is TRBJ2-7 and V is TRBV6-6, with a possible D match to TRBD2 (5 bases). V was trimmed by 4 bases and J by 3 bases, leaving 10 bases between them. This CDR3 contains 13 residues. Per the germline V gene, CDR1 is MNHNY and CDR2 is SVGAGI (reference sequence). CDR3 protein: CASSSSEGYEQYF. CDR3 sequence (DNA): TGTGCCAGCAGTTCTTCTGAGGGCTACGAGCAGTACTTC.

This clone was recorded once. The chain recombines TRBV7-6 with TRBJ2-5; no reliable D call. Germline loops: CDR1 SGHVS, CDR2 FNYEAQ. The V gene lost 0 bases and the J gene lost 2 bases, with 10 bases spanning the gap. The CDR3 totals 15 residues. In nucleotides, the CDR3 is TGTGCCAGCAGCTTAGCGCGCACCGGGCAAGAGACCCAGTACTTC. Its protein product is CASSLARTGQETQYF.

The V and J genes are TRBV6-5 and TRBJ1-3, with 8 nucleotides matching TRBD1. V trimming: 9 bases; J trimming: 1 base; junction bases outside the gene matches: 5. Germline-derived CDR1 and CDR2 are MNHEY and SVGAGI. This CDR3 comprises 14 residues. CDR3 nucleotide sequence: TGTGCCAGTCAGGGGGCGAGTTCTGGAAACACCATATATTTT. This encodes CASQGASSGNTIYF.

In nucleotides, the CDR3 is TGCGCCAGCAGCTTGACCCCCCCGGACATCTTAGTGGAGACCCAGTACTTC. Its protein product is CASSLTPPDILVETQYF. This sequence joins TRBV5-1 and TRBJ2-5; possible D gene TRBD1, 5 bases. This CDR3 contains 17 residues. V gave up 1 base and J gave up 5 bases, with 21 bases separating them. Germline-derived CDR1 and CDR2 are SGHRS and YFSETQ. The entire variable domain, with the rest obtained from reference TRBV5-1 and TRBJ2-5, is as follows: KAGVTQTPRYLIKTRGQQVTLSCSPISGHRSVSWYQQTPGQGLQFLFEYFSETQRNKGNFPGRFSGRQFSNSRSEMNVSTLELGDSALYLCASSLTPPDILVETQYFGPGTRLLVL.

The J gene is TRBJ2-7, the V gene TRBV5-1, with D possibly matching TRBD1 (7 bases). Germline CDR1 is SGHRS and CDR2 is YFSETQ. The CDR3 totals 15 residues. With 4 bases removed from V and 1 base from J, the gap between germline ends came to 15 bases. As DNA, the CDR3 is TGCGCCAGCAGCAACCGGGGGACAGCATCCTACGAGCAGTACTTC. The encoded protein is CASSNRGTASYEQYF.

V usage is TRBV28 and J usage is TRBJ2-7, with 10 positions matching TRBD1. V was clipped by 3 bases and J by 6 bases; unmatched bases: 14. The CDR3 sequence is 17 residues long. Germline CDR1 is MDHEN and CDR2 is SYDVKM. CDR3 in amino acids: CASSFPETGTGDAEQYF. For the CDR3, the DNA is TGTGCCAGCAGTTTCCCAGAAACCGGGACAGGGGACGCCGAGCAGTACTTC.

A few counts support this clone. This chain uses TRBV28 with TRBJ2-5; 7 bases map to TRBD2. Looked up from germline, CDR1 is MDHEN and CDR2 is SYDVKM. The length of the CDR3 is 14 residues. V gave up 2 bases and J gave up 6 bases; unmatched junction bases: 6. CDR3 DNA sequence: TGTGCCAGCAGTTTAGCGGGAGAGATAAAGACCCAGTACTTC. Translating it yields CASSLAGEIKTQYF.

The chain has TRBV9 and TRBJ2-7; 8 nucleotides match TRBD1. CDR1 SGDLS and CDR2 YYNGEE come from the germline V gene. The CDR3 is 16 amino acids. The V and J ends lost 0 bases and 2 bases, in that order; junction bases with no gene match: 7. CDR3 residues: CASSVGQGARTYEQYF. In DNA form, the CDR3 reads TGTGCCAGCAGCGTAGGGCAGGGGGCTAGAACCTACGAGCAGTACTTC.